This TCR beta chain was recorded in a study of blood T cell repertoires in COVID-19. Study summary: PBMCs, B-cell-depleted T cells, or T cells were the source of the cDNA or gDNA that made up the material.

The table lists this clone with a count of one. The germline V and J ends were trimmed by 2 bases and 0 bases, with 7 bases remaining between them. The CDR3 contains 13 residues. CDR1 and CDR2 from the germline V gene are SQVTM and ANQGSEA. Repertoires were generated with immunoSEQ multiplex PCR, while TCRdb's copy carries only in-frame clones and drops some. This table has around 700,000 clones, approximately 90% appearing once. The chain carries TRBV29-1 and TRBJ1-2; the D is unclear. The sequenced sample consisted of peripheral blood. This receptor was identified in a woman between 18 and 29 years old with acute or convalescent COVID-19. The CDR3, as DNA: TGCAGCGTTGAAAGCGCTTCTAACTATGGCTACACCTTC. Amino acids: CSVESASNYGYTF.